The 4 T cell receptor beta chains below come from one sample, sequenced in a study of blood T cell repertoires in COVID-19. This table comes from immunoSEQ multiplex PCR, and its TCRdb copy is limited to in-frame clones, with some not included. The repertoire holds under 250,000 clones, with over 75% as singletons. The sample consisted of PBMCs or T cells enriched from blood (not recorded which). The receptors here all came from a woman in her thirties or forties who had been exposed to COVID-19.

The chain links TRBV29-1 to TRBJ1-5, with a possible D match to TRBD1 (6 bases). The germline gives CDR1 SQVTM, CDR2 ANQGSEA. The CDR3 consists of 13 residues. Trimming took off 5 bases at V and 4 bases at J, with 12 bases between the two ends. The CDR3 bases are TGCAGCGTTAAAGGACAGCAGAATCAGCCCCAGCATTTT. This sequence encodes CSVKGQQNQPQHF.

V gene TRBV28 combines with J gene TRBJ1-5; D is uncertain. The CDR3 runs to 16 residues. Germline V lookup: CDR1 MDHEN, CDR2 SYDVKM. V was clipped by 3 bases and J by 0 bases, with 12 bases between them. As DNA, the CDR3 is TGTGCCAGCAGTTTGAGGGCCCCCCGTAGCAATCAGCCCCAGCATTTT. Translated, it gives CASSLRAPRSNQPQHF.

V is TRBV6-5 and J is TRBJ2-2; perhaps TRBD2 as D (6 bases). Germline-derived CDR1 and CDR2 are MNHEY and SVGAGI. CDR3 length: 14 residues. Trimming took off 7 bases at V and 4 bases at J, with 13 bases between the two ends. The DNA for the CDR3 is TGTGCCAGCACGCGAAGGGGAGGCACCGGGGAGCTGTTTTTT. Protein product: CASTRRGGTGELFF.

The chain couples TRBV7-2 to TRBJ1-1, with 7 nucleotides matching TRBD1. V lost 4 bases to trimming and J lost 0 bases; unmatched junction nucleotides: 8. The CDR3 length is 16 residues. CDR1 SGHTA and CDR2 FQGNSA come from the germline V gene. In DNA, the CDR3 is TGTGCCAGCAGCTCCCTCCGGACAGGACTGAACACTGAAGCTTTCTTT. Encoded protein: CASSSLRTGLNTEAFF.